This T cell receptor (beta chain) was captured in a study of T cell responses to AZD1222 COVID-19 vaccine. The trim removed 0 bases at V and 6 bases at J, leaving 9 bases unmatched. Germline CDR1 SGHVS, CDR2 FNYEAQ. The CDR3 consists of 18 residues. The study, taken as a whole, reports: Just a handful of people given AZD1222 tested seropositive at baseline. Regions 160-218 and 743-854 dominated among vaccine-associated CD4 TCRs spanning spike. Donors in the cohort were predominantly white British and more often female, and clonal diversity was possibly underestimated. Reportedly, nearly half the spike-specific TCRs target unmutated variant regions.

A remark on this clone: Its antigen is still unknown.

Profiling relied on immunoSEQ multiplex PCR, and the TCRdb table lists in-frame clones only, not all of them. The sample holds about 64,000 clones; 80% to 95% are singletons and the top ten take roughly 6%. This chain links TRBV7-6 with TRBJ2-1, with TRBD1 matching over 12 bases. Sequenced material: peripheral blood, taken 28 days after the second dose of the MenACWY control vaccine. The TCR comes from an adult who received the MenACWY meningococcal vaccine as a control. As DNA, the CDR3 is TGTGCCAGCAGCTTAGCGGGGACAGGGGGCGCGGGTGGCAATGAGCAGTTCTTC. It yields the protein CASSLAGTGGAGGNEQFF.